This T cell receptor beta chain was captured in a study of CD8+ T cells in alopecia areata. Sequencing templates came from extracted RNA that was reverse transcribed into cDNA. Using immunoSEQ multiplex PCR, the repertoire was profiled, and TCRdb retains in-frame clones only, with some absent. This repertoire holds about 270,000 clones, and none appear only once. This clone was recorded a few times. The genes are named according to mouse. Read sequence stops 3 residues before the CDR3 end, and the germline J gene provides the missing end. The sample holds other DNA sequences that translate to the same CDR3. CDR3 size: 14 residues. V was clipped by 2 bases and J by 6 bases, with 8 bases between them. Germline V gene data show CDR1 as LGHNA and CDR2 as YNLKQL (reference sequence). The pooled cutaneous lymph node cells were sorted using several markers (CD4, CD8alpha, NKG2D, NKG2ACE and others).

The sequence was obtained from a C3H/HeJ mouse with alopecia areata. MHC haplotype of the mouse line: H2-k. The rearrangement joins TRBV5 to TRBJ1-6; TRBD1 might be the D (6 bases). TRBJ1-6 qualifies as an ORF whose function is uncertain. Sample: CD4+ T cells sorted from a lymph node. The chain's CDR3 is CASSQQGSNSPLYF. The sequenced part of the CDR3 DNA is TGTGCCAGCAGCCAACAGGGGAGTAATTCGCCC.